The TCR beta chain described here comes from a study of control samples from healthy donors and cancer patients. Trimming removed 6 bases at V and 3 bases at J, with 15 bases between. Per germline, CDR1 LNHDA and CDR2 SQIVND (reference sequence). The CDR3 contains 15 residues. This clone was picked up one time. Clones were read by immunoSEQ multiplex PCR, and TCRdb kept only the in-frame ones, dropping some. The table lists about 180,000 clones, around 90% of them singletons, with more than 1.3% in the top ten. The sequencing input was blood. This clonotype was obtained from a woman between 50 and 59 years old in good health. The chain is built from TRBV19 and TRBJ1-5, with D unresolved. The CDR3 here is CASRLREGYNQPQHF. The CDR3 DNA sequence: TGTGCCAGTAGGCTCCGGGAAGGTTACAATCAGCCCCAGCATTTT.